The 14 T cell receptor beta chains listed next were all sequenced from one sample in a study of T cells in Graves' hyperthyroidism and ophthalmopathy. The investigators amplified TCR beta CDR3 regions from RNA transcripts. HTBI primers were used for first-round RT-PCR of the TCR CDR3. TCRdb reprocessed the multiplex PCR reads via MiXCR and lists one record per CDR3 protein. The table shows hundreds of thousands of distinct CDR3 sequences, with over 12% occurring only once. The sequenced sample consisted of blood. The receptors were sampled from a man aged 18 to 29 with Graves' ophthalmopathy.

V and J are TRBV20-1 and TRBJ2-7; 7 positions agree with TRBD2. There are 14 residues in the CDR3. The V gene's germline CDR1 is DFQATT and CDR2 SNEGSKA (reference sequence). Germline trimming cut 0 bases from V and 5 bases from J; bases unmatched to any gene: 7. The CDR3: CSARDLGAGDEQYF. The CDR3 DNA reads TGCAGTGCTAGAGATCTCGGGGCGGGGGACGAGCAGTACTTC.

This clonotype turned up a few times. The chain combines TRBV18 with TRBJ2-1; the D gene is possibly TRBD2 (7 bases). V was shortened by 4 bases and J by 5 bases, with 15 bases between the two germline ends. Germline V gene lookup returns CDR1 KGHSH and CDR2 LQKENI. This CDR3 is 15 amino acids long. CDR3 region: CASSRRGGIDNEQFF. CDR3 bases: TGTGCCAGCTCACGAAGGGGGGGTATCGACAATGAGCAGTTCTTC.

The chain recombines TRBV30 with TRBJ1-1; D remains unclear. V gave up 0 bases and J gave up 3 bases, with 8 bases separating them. This CDR3 is built from 13 residues. Germline CDR1 GTSNPN, CDR2 SVGIG (reference sequence). CDR3 region: CAWSVLRDTEAFF. The CDR3 DNA reads as TGTGCCTGGAGTGTACTACGGGACACTGAAGCTTTCTTT.

The chain uses TRBV6-7 and TRBJ2-7, with a tentative D call TRBD1 (6 bases). TRBV6-7 is known as an ORF, though its function is uncertain. The CDR3 has 13 amino acids. V dropped 7 bases and J dropped 2 bases, with 12 bases sitting between them. CDR3 in DNA: TGTGCCAGCACCTCGGACAGAGCCTACGAGCAGTACTTC. Translated, it gives CASTSDRAYEQYF.

The CDR3 DNA reads TGTGCCATCTTTTCGGGCCATCAGGGGGGAGCTTTCTTT. Its protein is CAIFSGHQGGAFF. The rearrangement links TRBV10-3 to TRBJ1-1, with 7 bases that match TRBD1. The V gene end was trimmed by 8 bases and the J gene end by 10 bases; junction bases not matched to a gene: 13. Germline V gene data show CDR1 as ENHRY and CDR2 as SYGVKD. The CDR3 sequence is 13 residues long.

This clonotype was observed many times. The chain combines TRBV27 with TRBJ1-6, with 7 nucleotides matching TRBD1. CDR1 and CDR2 (germline): MNHEY, SMNVEV (reference sequence). The junction had 5 bases not matched to a gene; V was cut back by 0 bases and J by 9 bases. CDR3 length equals 15 residues. The CDR3 loop is CASSLSGQSGSPLHF. The CDR3 coding sequence is TGTGCCAGCAGTTTATCGGGACAGAGCGGTTCACCCCTCCACTTT.

This clonotype appeared a few times. This chain links TRBV6-1 with TRBJ2-1; 7 bases map to TRBD1. Germline CDR1 MNHNS, CDR2 SASEGT. Germline trimming cut 5 bases from V and 7 bases from J; bases unmatched to any gene: 5. The CDR3 has 13 amino acids. The CDR3 protein is CASSSGQVNEQFF. CDR3 DNA sequence: TGTGCCAGCAGTAGCGGACAGGTGAATGAGCAGTTCTTC.

At least ten counts were recorded for this clonotype. The V call is TRBV5-1, the J call TRBJ2-2; D ambiguous. Germline loops: CDR1 SGHRS, CDR2 YFSETQ. V was clipped by 1 base and J by 0 bases, with 4 bases between them. The CDR3 consists of 14 residues. The CDR3 sequence: CASSLSSNTGELFF. The DNA for the CDR3 is TGCGCCAGCAGCTTGAGTTCGAACACCGGGGAGCTGTTTTTT.

This clonotype was counted a few times. The gene calls are TRBV19 and TRBJ1-2, with TRBD1 matching 7 bases. The CDR3 covers 15 residues. In germline, CDR1 is LNHDA, CDR2 SQIVND (reference sequence). J gave up 3 bases and V 4 bases, and 8 bases lay outside the gene matches. The CDR3 coding sequence is TGTGCCAGTAGTACCCAGACAGGGAGGGACTATGGCTACACCTTC. Translating it yields CASSTQTGRDYGYTF.

Notes on this clonotype: A much larger clone lies one base from this, so it may be a read error. The chain combines TRBV5-1 with TRBJ2-7; D is perhaps TRBD1 (6 bases). Germline-derived CDR1 and CDR2 are SGHRS and YFSETQ. The CDR3 runs 13 residues. CDR3 DNA sequence: TGCGCCGGCAGCCAGGGGAAATCCTACGAGCAGTACTTC. Translation gives CAGSQGKSYEQYF.

At least ten counts were recorded for this clonotype. The genes are TRBV18 and TRBJ2-1; 9 bases match TRBD1. The CDR3 loop spans 15 amino acids. The germline gives CDR1 KGHSH, CDR2 LQKENI. Trimming at V came to 3 bases and at J to 9 bases, leaving 9 bases not matched to a gene. CDR3 sequence reads: CASSPNTGQGAEQFF. The CDR3 coding sequence is TGTGCCAGCTCACCCAACACGGGACAGGGAGCTGAGCAGTTCTTC.

There are many counts of this clonotype. This chain uses TRBV10-3 with TRBJ1-5; a possible D gene is TRBD1 (6 bases). The CDR3 covers 15 residues. The germline CDR1 and CDR2 sequences are ENHRY and SYGVKD. Trimming left V 4 bases short and J 0 bases short, with 10 bases between. The CDR3 DNA sequence: TGTGCCATCAGTGTGGGGGACAATAGCAATCAGCCCCAGCATTTT. This encodes CAISVGDNSNQPQHF.

The V and J genes are TRBV4-1 and TRBJ2-7; D could derive from TRBD1 or TRBD2 (6 bases each). Germline CDR1 is MGHRA and CDR2 is YSYEKL. The CDR3 has 15 amino acids. V lost 1 base and J 5 bases, leaving 15 bases between the germline ends. In nucleotides, the CDR3 is TGCGCCAGCAGCCAAGTCGGGGGCCTTGCGGACGAGCAGTACTTC. Translated, it gives CASSQVGGLADEQYF.

Points on this clonotype: This may be a read error: a much more frequent sequence differs by one nucleotide. The chain joins TRBV20-1 to TRBJ1-1, with 7 bases aligning to TRBD1. Germline-derived CDR1 and CDR2 are DFQATT and SNEGSKA (reference sequence). Trimming took 5 bases from V and 5 from J; bases not matched to a gene: 8. The CDR3 is 13 residues long. CDR3 in amino acids: CSAATGARTEAFF. CDR3 sequence (DNA): TGCAGTGCTGCCACAGGGGCTAGGACTGAAGCTTTCTTT.